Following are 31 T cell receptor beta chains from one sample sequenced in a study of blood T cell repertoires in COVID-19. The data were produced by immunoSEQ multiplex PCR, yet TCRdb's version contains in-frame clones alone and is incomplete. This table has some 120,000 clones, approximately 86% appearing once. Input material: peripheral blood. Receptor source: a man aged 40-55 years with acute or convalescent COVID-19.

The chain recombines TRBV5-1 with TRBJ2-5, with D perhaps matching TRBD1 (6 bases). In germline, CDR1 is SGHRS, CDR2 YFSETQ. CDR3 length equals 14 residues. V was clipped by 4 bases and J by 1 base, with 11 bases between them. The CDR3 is CASSTGQIQETQYF. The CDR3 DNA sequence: TGCGCCAGCAGCACAGGACAGATCCAAGAGACCCAGTACTTC.

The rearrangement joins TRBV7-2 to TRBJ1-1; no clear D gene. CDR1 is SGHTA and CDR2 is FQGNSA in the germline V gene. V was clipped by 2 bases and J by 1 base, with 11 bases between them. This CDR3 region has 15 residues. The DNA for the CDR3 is TGTGCCAGCAGCTTAAGGCGCGGTGGGAACACTGAAGCTTTCTTT. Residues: CASSLRRGGNTEAFF.

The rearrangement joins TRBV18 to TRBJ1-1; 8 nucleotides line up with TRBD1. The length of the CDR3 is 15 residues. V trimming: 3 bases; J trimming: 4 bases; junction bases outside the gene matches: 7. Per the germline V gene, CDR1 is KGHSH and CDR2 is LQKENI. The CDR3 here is CASSPGRGQATEAFF. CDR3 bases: TGTGCCAGCTCACCGGGCAGGGGGCAGGCCACTGAAGCTTTCTTT.

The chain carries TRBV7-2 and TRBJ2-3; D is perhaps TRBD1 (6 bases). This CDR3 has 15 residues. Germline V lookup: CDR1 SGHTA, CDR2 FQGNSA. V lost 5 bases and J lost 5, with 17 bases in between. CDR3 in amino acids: CASSQGGRRRDTQYF. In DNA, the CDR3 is TGTGCCAGCAGCCAAGGGGGTAGACGGAGAGATACGCAGTATTTT.

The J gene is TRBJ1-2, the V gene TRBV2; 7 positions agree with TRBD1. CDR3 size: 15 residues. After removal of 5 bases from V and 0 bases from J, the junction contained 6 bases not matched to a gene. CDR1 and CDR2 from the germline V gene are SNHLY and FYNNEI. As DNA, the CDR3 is TGTGCCAGCAGTCAGACCAGGGGGGCTAACTATGGCTACACCTTC. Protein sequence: CASSQTRGANYGYTF. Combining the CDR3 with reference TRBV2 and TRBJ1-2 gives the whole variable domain EPEVTQTPSHQVTQMGQEVILRCVPISNHLYFYWYRQILGQKVEFLVSFYNNEISEKSEIFDDQFSVERPDGSNFTLKIRSTKLEDSAMYFCASSQTRGANYGYTFGSGTRLTVV.

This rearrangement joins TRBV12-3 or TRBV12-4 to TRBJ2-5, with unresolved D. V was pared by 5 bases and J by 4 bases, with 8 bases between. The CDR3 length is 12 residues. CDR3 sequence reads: CASSPPGETQYF. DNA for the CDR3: TGTGCCAGCAGTCCCCCCGGAGAGACCCAGTACTTC.

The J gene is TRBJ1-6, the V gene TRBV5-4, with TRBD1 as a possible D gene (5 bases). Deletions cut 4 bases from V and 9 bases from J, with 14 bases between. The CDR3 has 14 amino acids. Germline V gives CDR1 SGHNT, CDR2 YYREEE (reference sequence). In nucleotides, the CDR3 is TGTGCCAGCAGCCCGGACCTAAGGGGTTCACCCCTCCACTTT. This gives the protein CASSPDLRGSPLHF.

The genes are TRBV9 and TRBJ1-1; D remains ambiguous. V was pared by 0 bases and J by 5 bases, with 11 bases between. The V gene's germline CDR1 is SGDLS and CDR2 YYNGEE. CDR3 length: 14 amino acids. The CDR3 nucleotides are TGTGCCAGCAGCGTAGGCGGTAGCAGAACTGAAGCTTTCTTT. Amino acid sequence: CASSVGGSRTEAFF.

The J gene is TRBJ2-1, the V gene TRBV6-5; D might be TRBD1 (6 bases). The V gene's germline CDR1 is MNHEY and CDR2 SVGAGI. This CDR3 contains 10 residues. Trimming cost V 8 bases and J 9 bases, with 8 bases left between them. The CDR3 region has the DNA TGTGCCAGCGGGGGCATTGAGCAGTTCTTC. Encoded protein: CASGGIEQFF.

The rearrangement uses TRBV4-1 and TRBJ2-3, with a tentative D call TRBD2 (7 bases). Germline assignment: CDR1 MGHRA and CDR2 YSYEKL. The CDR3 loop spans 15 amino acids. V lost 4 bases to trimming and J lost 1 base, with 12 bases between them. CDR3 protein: CASSLGAGGTDTQYF. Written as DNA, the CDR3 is TGCGCCAGCAGCCTGGGGGCGGGGGGCACAGATACGCAGTATTTT.

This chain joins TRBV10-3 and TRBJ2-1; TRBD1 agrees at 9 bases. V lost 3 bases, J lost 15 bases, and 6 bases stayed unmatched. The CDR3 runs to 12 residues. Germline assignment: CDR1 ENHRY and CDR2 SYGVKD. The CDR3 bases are TGTGCCATCAGTGAACCCGGGACAGGGCGGTTCTTC. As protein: CAISEPGTGRFF.

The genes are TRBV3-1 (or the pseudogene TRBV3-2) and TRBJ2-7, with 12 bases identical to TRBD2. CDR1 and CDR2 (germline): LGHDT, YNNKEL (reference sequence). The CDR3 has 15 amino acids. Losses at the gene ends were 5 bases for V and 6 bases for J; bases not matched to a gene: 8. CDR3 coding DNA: TGTGCCAGCAGCGGACGACTAGCGGGAGAGGGCGAGCAGTACTTC. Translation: CASSGRLAGEGEQYF.

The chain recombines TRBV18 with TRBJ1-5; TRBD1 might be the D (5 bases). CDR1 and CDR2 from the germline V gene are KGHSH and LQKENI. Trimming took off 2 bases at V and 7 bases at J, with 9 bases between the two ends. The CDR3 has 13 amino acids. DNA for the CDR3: TGTGCCAGCTCACCAGGGAGGGGACAGCCCCAGCATTTT. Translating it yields CASSPGRGQPQHF.

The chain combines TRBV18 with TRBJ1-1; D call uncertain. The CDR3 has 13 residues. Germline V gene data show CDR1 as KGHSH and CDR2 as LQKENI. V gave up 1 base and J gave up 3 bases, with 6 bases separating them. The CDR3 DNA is TGTGCCAGCTCACCACGAGAGTACACTGAAGCTTTCTTT. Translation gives CASSPREYTEAFF.

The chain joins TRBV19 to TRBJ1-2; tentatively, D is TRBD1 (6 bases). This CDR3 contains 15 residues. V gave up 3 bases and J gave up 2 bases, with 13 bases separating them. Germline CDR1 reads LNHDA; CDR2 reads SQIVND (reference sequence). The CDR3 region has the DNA TGTGCCAGTAGTATTTCCCGGACAGACAACTATGGCTACACCTTC. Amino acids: CASSISRTDNYGYTF.

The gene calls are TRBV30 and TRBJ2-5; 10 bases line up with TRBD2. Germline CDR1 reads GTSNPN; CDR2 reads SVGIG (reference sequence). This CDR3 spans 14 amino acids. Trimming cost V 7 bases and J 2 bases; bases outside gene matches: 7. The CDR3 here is CAFIPGLAQETQYF. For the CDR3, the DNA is TGTGCCTTTATACCGGGACTAGCGCAAGAGACCCAGTACTTC.

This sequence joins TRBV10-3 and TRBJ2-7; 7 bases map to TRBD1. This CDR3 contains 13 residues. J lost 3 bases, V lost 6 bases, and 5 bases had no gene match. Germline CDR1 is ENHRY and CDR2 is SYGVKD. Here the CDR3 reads CAISRDSGYEQYF. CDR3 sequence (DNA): TGTGCCATCAGCCGGGACAGCGGCTACGAGCAGTACTTC.

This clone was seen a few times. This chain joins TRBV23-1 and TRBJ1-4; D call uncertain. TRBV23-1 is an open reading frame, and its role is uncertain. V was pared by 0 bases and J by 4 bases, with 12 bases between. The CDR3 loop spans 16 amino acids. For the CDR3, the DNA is TGCGCCAGCAGTCAATCGCGGCAGCCTCATAATGAAAAACTGTTTTTT. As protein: CASSQSRQPHNEKLFF.

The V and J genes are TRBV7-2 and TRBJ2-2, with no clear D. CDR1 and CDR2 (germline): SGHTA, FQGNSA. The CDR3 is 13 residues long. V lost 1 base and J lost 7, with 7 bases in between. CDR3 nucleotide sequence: TGTGCCAGCAGCTTAGGCGGCAGCGGGGAGCTGTTTTTT. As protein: CASSLGGSGELFF.

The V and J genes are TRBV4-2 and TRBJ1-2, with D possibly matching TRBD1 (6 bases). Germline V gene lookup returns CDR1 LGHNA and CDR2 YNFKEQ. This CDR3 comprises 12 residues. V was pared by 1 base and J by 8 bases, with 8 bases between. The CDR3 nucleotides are TGTGCCAGCAGCCAAGGCGGGGGCGGCTACACCTTC. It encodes CASSQGGGGYTF.

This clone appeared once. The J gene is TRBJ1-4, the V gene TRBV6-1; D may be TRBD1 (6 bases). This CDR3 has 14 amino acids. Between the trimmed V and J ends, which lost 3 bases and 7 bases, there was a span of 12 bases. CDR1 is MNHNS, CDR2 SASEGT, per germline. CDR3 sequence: CASSDTGGGEKLFF. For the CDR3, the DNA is TGTGCCAGCAGTGACACGGGAGGGGGTGAAAAACTGTTTTTT.

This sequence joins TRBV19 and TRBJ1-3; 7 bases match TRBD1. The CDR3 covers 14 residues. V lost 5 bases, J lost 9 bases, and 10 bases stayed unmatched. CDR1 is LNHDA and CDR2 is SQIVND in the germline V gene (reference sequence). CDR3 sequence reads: CASSHYRGRGTIYF. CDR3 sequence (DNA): TGTGCCAGTAGTCATTACAGGGGAAGAGGCACCATATATTTT.

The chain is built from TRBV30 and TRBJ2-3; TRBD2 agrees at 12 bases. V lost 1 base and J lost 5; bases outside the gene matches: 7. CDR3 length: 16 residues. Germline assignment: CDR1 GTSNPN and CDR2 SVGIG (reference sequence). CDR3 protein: CAWSARLAGAIDTQYF. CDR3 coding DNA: TGTGCCTGGAGTGCCAGACTAGCGGGAGCGATAGATACGCAGTATTTT.

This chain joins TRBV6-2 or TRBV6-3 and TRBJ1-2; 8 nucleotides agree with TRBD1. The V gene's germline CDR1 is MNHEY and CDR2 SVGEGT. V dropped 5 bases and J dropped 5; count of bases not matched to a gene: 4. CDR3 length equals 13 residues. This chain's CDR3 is CASSRQGSYGYTF. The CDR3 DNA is TGTGCCAGCAGTCGACAGGGGTCGTATGGCTACACCTTC.

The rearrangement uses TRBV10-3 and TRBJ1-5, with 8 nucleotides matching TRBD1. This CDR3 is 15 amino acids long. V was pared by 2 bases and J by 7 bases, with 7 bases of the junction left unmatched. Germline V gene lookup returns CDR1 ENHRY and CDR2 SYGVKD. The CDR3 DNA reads TGTGCCATCAGTGAGGAGACAGGGGACGGGCAGCCCCAGCATTTT. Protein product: CAISEETGDGQPQHF.

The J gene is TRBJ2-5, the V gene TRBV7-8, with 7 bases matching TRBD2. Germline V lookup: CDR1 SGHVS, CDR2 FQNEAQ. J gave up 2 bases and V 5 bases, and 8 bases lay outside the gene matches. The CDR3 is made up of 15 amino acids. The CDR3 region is CASSVKPGLQETQYF. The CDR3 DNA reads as TGTGCCAGCAGCGTGAAACCGGGACTACAAGAGACCCAGTACTTC.

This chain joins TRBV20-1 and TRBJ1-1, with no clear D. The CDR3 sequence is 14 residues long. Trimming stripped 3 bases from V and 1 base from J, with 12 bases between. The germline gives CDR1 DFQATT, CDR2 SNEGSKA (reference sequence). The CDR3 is CSASRGQENTEAFF. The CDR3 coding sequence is TGCAGTGCTAGTCGTGGCCAGGAGAACACTGAAGCTTTCTTT.

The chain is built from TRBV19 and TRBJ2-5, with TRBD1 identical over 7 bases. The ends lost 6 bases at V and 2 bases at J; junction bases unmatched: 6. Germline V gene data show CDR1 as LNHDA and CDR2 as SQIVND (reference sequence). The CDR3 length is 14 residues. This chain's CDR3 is CASSRTGTQETQYF. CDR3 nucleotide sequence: TGTGCCAGTAGCAGGACAGGCACACAAGAGACCCAGTACTTC.

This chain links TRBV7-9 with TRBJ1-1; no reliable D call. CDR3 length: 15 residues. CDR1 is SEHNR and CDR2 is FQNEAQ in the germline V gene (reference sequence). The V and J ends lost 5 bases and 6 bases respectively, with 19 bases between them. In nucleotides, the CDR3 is TGTGCCAGCAGCCCTAGGATCGGGGTATGGGCTGAAGCTTTCTTT. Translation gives CASSPRIGVWAEAFF. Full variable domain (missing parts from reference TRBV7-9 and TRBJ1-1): DTGVSQNPRHKITKRGQNVTFRCDPISEHNRLYWYRQTLGQGPEFLTYFQNEAQLEKSRLLSDRFSAERPKGSFSTLEIQRTEQGDSAMYLCASSPRIGVWAEAFFGQGTRLTVV.

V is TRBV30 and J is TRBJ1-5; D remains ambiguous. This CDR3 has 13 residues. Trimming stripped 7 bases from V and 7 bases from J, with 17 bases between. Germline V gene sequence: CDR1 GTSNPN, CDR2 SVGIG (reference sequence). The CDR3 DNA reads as TGTGCCTCCCTCTCGGGGTATGGACAGCCCCAGCATTTT. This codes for CASLSGYGQPQHF.

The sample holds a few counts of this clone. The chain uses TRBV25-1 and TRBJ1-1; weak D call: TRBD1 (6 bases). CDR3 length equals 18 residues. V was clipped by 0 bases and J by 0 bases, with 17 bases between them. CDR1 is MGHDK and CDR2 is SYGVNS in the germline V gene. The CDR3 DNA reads TGTGCCAGCAGTGAATACTTCCTGGGACAATTCATGAACACTGAAGCTTTCTTT. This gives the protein CASSEYFLGQFMNTEAFF.